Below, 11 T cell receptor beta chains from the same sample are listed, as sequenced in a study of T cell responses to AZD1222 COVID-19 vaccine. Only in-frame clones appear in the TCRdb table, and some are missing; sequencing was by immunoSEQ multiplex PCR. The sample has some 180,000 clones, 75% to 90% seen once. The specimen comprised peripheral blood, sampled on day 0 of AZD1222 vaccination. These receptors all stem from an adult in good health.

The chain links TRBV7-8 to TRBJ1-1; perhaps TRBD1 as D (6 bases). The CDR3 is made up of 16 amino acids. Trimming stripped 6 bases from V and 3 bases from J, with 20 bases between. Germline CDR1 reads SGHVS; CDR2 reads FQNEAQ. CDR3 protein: CASSQQGRGLYTEAFF. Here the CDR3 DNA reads TGTGCCAGCAGTCAACAGGGACGGGGCCTCTACACTGAAGCTTTCTTT.

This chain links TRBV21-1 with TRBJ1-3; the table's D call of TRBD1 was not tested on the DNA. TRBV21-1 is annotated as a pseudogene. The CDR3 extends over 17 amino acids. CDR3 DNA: TGTGCCAGCAGCAGGGAACAGGGGTCGAGCTCTGGAAACACCATATATTTT. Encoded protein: CASSREQGSSSGNTIYF.

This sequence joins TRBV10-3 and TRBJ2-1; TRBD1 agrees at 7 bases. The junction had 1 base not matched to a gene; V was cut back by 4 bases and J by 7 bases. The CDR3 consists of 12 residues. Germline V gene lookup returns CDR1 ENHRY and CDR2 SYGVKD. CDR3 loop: CAISAQGNEQFF. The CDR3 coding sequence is TGTGCCATCAGTGCACAGGGGAATGAGCAGTTCTTC.

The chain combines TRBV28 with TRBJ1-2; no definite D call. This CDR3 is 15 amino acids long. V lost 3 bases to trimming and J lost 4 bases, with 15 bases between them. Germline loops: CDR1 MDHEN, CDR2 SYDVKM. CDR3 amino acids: CASSFPSGVTYGYTF. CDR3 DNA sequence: TGTGCCAGCAGTTTCCCTTCCGGGGTCACCTATGGCTACACCTTC.

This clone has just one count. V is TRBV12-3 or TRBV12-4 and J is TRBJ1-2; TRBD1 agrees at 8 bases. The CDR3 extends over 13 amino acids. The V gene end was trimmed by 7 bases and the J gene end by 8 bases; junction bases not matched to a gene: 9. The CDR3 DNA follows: TGTGCCAGCACCAGACAGGGGCCGTGGGGCTACACCTTC. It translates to CASTRQGPWGYTF.

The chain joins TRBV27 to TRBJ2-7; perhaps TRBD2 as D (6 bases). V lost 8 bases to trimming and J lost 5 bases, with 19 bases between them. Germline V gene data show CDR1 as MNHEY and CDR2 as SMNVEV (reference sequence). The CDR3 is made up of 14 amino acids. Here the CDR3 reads CASQPGGKVHEQYF. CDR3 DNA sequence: TGTGCCAGCCAACCGGGCGGGAAGGTCCACGAGCAGTACTTC.

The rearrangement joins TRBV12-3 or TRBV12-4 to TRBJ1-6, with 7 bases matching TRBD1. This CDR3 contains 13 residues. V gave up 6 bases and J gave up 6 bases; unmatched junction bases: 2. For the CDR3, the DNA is TGTGCCAGCAGAGGACAGGTTAATTCACCCCTCCACTTT. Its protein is CASRGQVNSPLHF.

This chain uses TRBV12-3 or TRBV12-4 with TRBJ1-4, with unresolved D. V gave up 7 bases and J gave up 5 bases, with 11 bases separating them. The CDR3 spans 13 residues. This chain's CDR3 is CASTPRLNEKLFF. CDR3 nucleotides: TGTGCCAGCACCCCCAGACTAAATGAAAAACTGTTTTTT.

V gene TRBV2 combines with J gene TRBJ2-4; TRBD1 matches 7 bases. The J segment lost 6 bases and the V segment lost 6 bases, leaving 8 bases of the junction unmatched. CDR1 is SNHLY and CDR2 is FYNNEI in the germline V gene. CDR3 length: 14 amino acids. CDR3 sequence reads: CASRSTGERNIQYF. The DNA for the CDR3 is TGTGCCAGCAGATCCACAGGGGAGAGAAACATTCAGTACTTC.

The CDR3 loop is CASSLWGHGGEAYEQYF. Written as DNA, the CDR3 is TGCGCCAGCAGCTTGTGGGGTCACGGAGGGGAGGCTTACGAGCAGTACTTC. The chain links TRBV5-1 to TRBJ2-7; possible D gene TRBD2, 6 bases. The CDR3 is made up of 17 amino acids. CDR1 is SGHRS, CDR2 YFSETQ, per germline. V was cut by 1 base and J by 4 bases, with 21 bases left in between.

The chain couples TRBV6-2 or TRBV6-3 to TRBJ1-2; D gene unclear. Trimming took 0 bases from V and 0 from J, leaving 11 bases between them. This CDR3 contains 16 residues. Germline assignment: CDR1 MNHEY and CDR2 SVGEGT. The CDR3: CASSYSFGEPNYGYTF. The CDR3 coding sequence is TGTGCCAGCAGTTACTCGTTCGGAGAACCTAACTATGGCTACACCTTC.